The text below deals with one TCR beta chain. Its antigen remains unidentified. This sample stems from a study of T-cell memory formation after mild COVID-19. The overall study: TCR clusters were mostly confined to one donor each. Study conclusions and caveats: Memory sampled before infection contained some responding clones, suggesting cross-reactive memory joined.

TCRdb reanalysed the 5' RACE reads using MiXCR and keeps one entry per CDR3 protein. Among approximately 48,000 distinct CDR3 sequences, 5.5% to 7.5% were seen once, and the ten largest hold 1.4%. The germline gives CDR1 MDHEN, CDR2 SYDVKM. The CDR3 has 11 amino acids. V gave up 4 bases and J gave up 9 bases, with 9 bases separating them. This chain links TRBV28 with TRBJ2-5, with no clear D. The sample comprised PBMCs or a T cell subset sorted from them (not recorded which). The sequence came from a man aged 18-30 years who had mild COVID-19 (a few samples of this study predate the infection). Cell type and time point are not known. The CDR3 region has the DNA TGTGCCAGCAGTTCGAGACCAGCCCAGTACTTC. Translated, it gives CASSSRPAQYF.